The following is a T cell receptor beta chain sequence with its context. Germline loops: CDR1 SEHNR, CDR2 FQNEAQ (reference sequence). Trimming left V 3 bases short and J 3 bases short, with 8 bases between. The CDR3 sequence is 13 residues long. Source study methods: For nucleated cells, counts were estimated from reference gene primer amplification. Libraries were prepared by immunoSEQ multiplex PCR; TCRdb keeps only in-frame clonotypes and omits some of them. The V and J calls and clone size come from that table; D and trimming were worked out from the DNA. Of under 95,000 clones listed, approximately 80% are singletons. This specimen comes from a study of blood T cell repertoires in COVID-19. Study background: Samples of COVID-19 (acute and convalescent) were obtained from the United States, Italy and Spain.

The receptor was isolated from a woman between 70 and 85 years old with acute or convalescent COVID-19. The chain uses TRBV7-9 and TRBJ1-1; perhaps TRBD1 as D (5 bases). The specimen was peripheral blood. CDR3 DNA sequence: TGTGCCAGCAGCTTTCTAGGGGACACTGAAGCTTTCTTT. Amino acid sequence: CASSFLGDTEAFF.